This T cell receptor (beta chain) derives from a study of T-cell memory formation after mild COVID-19. Turning to the study itself: In these data, TCR clusters were largely donor specific.

In TCRdb, the 5' RACE reads were re-called with MiXCR into one record per CDR3 protein. The top ten hold 9.5% to 15% of the sample, which has 450,000 to 650,000 distinct CDR3 sequences, about a fifth seen once. The CDR3 is made up of 15 amino acids. Germline V gene data show CDR1 as SGHAT and CDR2 as FQNNGV. Germline trimming cut 5 bases from V and 4 bases from J; bases unmatched to any gene: 6. Points on this clonotype: Its specificity is not known.

Whole-study findings and limits: Contracting CD8+ clones were enriched in EMRA, CD4+ mainly in CM and EM. Detection of some responders pre-infection suggested pre-existing cross-reactive memory T cells participated.

The source is an adult woman who had mild COVID-19 (a few samples of this study predate the infection). Cell type and time point are not known. The rearrangement uses TRBV11-2 and TRBJ1-5; TRBD1 aligns across 9 bases. Source material: PBMCs or a T cell subset sorted from them (not recorded which). The CDR3 spells CASSLDRGGNQPQHF. The CDR3 coding sequence is TGTGCCAGCAGCCTCGACAGGGGGGGAAATCAGCCCCAGCATTTT.